A selection of T cell receptor beta chains follows, all from one sample in a study of T cell responses to AZD1222 COVID-19 vaccine. The assay was immunoSEQ multiplex PCR, and TCRdb's table has in-frame clones only and misses some. The sample records about 100,000 clones, around 89% being singletons. Here the sequenced sample was peripheral blood, taken on day 0 of AZD1222 vaccination. The receptors come from an adult in good health. Both conserved end residues are part of each CDR3. D genes are given only for firm matches. Clone size appears in some rows only: once, few, many, or a class for an expanded clone.

D gene: -
clone size: -
V gene: TRBV7-9
CDR3 length: 17
J gene: TRBJ2-1
CDR3 protein: CASSLGGMTRSYNEQFF
CDR3 DNA: TGTGCCAGCAGCTTAGGCGGGATGACTAGATCCTACAATGAGCAGTTCTTC

D gene: -
clone size: -
V gene: TRBV6-5
CDR3 length: 13
J gene: TRBJ1-5
CDR3 protein: CAPSTGSYQPQHF
CDR3 DNA: TGTGCCCCCTCAACAGGGAGTTACCAGCCCCAGCATTTT

D gene: -
clone size: -
V gene: TRBV9
CDR3 length: 14
J gene: TRBJ2-1
CDR3 protein: CASSVLTSGDEQFF
CDR3 DNA: TGTGCCAGCAGCGTATTGACCTCGGGCGATGAGCAGTTCTTC

D gene: -
clone size: -
V gene: TRBV24-1
CDR3 length: 13
J gene: TRBJ2-1
CDR3 protein: CATSNRETNEQFF
CDR3 DNA: TGTGCCACCAGTAACAGGGAGACCAATGAGCAGTTCTTC

D gene: -
clone size: once
V gene: TRBV7-9
CDR3 length: 13
J gene: TRBJ1-1
CDR3 protein: CASSTQGNTEAFF
CDR3 DNA: TGTGCCAGCAGCACACAGGGGAACACTGAAGCTTTCTTT

D gene: -
clone size: -
V gene: TRBV3-1/TRBV3-2
CDR3 length: 15
J gene: TRBJ2-2
CDR3 protein: CASTLFGFNTGELFF
CDR3 DNA: TGTGCCAGCACATTATTTGGGTTTAACACCGGGGAGCTGTTTTTT

D gene: TRBD2
clone size: -
V gene: TRBV18
CDR3 length: 16
J gene: TRBJ2-3
CDR3 protein: CASSPRTSGGTDTQYF
CDR3 DNA: TGTGCCAGCTCCCCAAGGACTAGCGGGGGGACAGATACGCAGTATTTT

D gene: TRBD1
clone size: -
V gene: TRBV5-1
CDR3 length: 16
J gene: TRBJ1-1
CDR3 protein: CASRAGQGLRGTEAFF
CDR3 DNA: TGCGCCAGCAGGGCAGGACAGGGGCTACGAGGCACTGAAGCTTTCTTT

D gene: -
clone size: -
V gene: TRBV19
CDR3 length: 15
J gene: TRBJ2-2
CDR3 protein: CASMLGTGNTGELFF
CDR3 DNA: TGTGCCAGTATGCTCGGGACGGGAAACACCGGGGAGCTGTTTTTT

D gene: -
clone size: -
V gene: TRBV19
CDR3 length: 15
J gene: TRBJ1-2
CDR3 protein: CASSIDPQGPYGYTF
CDR3 DNA: TGTGCCAGTAGTATAGATCCTCAGGGACCCTATGGCTACACCTTC

D gene: -
clone size: -
V gene: TRBV6-5
CDR3 length: 15
J gene: TRBJ1-5
CDR3 protein: CASSYSGGDNQPQHF
CDR3 DNA: TGTGCCAGCAGTTACTCGGGGGGCGACAATCAGCCCCAGCATTTT

D gene: -
clone size: -
V gene: TRBV4-1
CDR3 length: 15
J gene: TRBJ2-7
CDR3 protein: CASSQFITAGYEQYF
CDR3 DNA: TGCGCCAGCAGCCAATTCATTACCGCAGGCTACGAGCAGTACTTC

D gene: -
clone size: once
V gene: TRBV9
CDR3 length: 18
J gene: TRBJ1-1
CDR3 protein: CASSSPGGGQIMNTEAFF
CDR3 DNA: TGTGCCAGCAGTAGCCCTGGGGGGGGACAAATCATGAACACTGAAGCTTTCTTT

D gene: -
clone size: once
V gene: TRBV2
CDR3 length: 15
J gene: TRBJ2-7
CDR3 protein: CASSEGGTYSYEQYF
CDR3 DNA: TGTGCCAGCAGTGAGGGAGGGACATATTCCTACGAGCAGTACTTC

D gene: TRBD2
clone size: -
V gene: TRBV5-1
CDR3 length: 15
J gene: TRBJ2-7
CDR3 protein: CASSIASGGAYEQYF
CDR3 DNA: TGCGCCAGCAGCATAGCTAGTGGGGGGGCCTACGAGCAGTACTTC

D gene: -
clone size: few
V gene: TRBV11-2
CDR3 length: 15
J gene: TRBJ2-7
CDR3 protein: CASSLAVGGLSTQYF
CDR3 DNA: TGTGCCAGCAGCTTAGCGGTGGGGGGCCTCTCCACGCAGTACTTC